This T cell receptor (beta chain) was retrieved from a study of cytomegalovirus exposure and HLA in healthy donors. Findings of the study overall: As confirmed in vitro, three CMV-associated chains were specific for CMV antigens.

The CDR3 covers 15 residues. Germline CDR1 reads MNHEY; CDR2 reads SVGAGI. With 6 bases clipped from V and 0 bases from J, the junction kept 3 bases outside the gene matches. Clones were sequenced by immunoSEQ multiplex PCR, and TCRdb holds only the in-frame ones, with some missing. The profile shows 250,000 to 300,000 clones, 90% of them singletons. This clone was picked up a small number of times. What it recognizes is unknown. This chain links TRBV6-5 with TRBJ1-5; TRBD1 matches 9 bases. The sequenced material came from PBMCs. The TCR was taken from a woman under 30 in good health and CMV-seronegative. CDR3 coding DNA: TGTGCCAGCAGGGGGACAGGGAATAGCAATCAGCCCCAGCATTTT. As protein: CASRGTGNSNQPQHF.